The 21 T cell receptor beta chains below come from one sample, sequenced in a study of blood T cell repertoires in COVID-19. The data were produced by immunoSEQ multiplex PCR, yet TCRdb's version contains in-frame clones alone and is incomplete. The profile shows approximately 77,000 clones, around 77% of them singletons. Sequenced: peripheral blood. The receptors here all came from a man in his 70s with active or convalescent COVID-19.

The CDR3 spells CASKSGNTEAFF. The CDR3 DNA reads TGTGCCAGCAAGTCGGGGAACACTGAAGCTTTCTTT. The rearrangement links TRBV6-6 to TRBJ1-1; D not certain. CDR3 length: 12 residues. Trimming took off 7 bases at V and 1 base at J, with 7 bases between the two ends. Germline loops: CDR1 MNHNY, CDR2 SVGAGI (reference sequence).

The chain has TRBV9 and TRBJ2-7; 9 bases agree with TRBD1. Germline lookup yields CDR1 SGDLS and CDR2 YYNGEE. The V and J ends lost 4 bases and 5 bases, in that order; junction bases with no gene match: 7. The CDR3 sequence is 14 residues long. In DNA form, the CDR3 reads TGTGCCAGCAGCACGGGACAGGGTTGGGACGAGCAGTACTTC. This encodes CASSTGQGWDEQYF.

This rearrangement joins TRBV3-1 (or the pseudogene TRBV3-2) to TRBJ2-7; D gene ambiguous. The CDR3 length is 12 residues. V dropped 0 bases and J dropped 6 bases, with 6 bases sitting between them. Looked up from germline, CDR1 is LGHDT and CDR2 is YNNKEL (reference sequence). CDR3 in DNA: TGTGCCAGCAGCCAAGAGGTCGGCGAGCAGTACTTC. Its translation is CASSQEVGEQYF.

The chain's CDR3 is CARGADTEAFF. CDR3 DNA: TGTGCCAGAGGGGCGGACACTGAAGCTTTCTTT. The chain links TRBV2 to TRBJ1-1; TRBD1 might be the D (5 bases). Trimming removed 9 bases at V and 3 bases at J, with 8 bases between. CDR3 length: 11 residues. CDR1 is SNHLY, CDR2 FYNNEI, per germline.

The CDR3 region is CASSQGGGYYGYTF. The CDR3 DNA is TGTGCCAGCAGCCAAGGAGGAGGGTACTATGGCTACACCTTC. The chain joins TRBV14 to TRBJ1-2; D gene unclear. This CDR3 is built from 14 residues. V dropped 1 base and J dropped 3 bases, with 9 bases sitting between them. CDR1 is SGHDN and CDR2 is FVKESK in the germline V gene.

The chain couples TRBV11-2 to TRBJ2-3; 7 bases are shared with TRBD2. With V trimmed by 1 base and J by 0 bases, 4 bases remained unmatched. The CDR3 length is 16 residues. Per the germline V gene, CDR1 is SGHAT and CDR2 is FQNNGV. CDR3 region: CASSLGPAGSTDTQYF. The CDR3 nucleotides read TGTGCCAGCAGCTTAGGGCCAGCGGGGAGCACAGATACGCAGTATTTT.

The chain recombines TRBV6-5 with TRBJ1-6; 7 nucleotides align to TRBD1. Per germline, CDR1 MNHEY and CDR2 SVGAGI. The CDR3 covers 15 residues. The V segment lost 2 bases and the J segment 6 bases; nucleotides outside the gene matches: 4. CDR3 sequence (DNA): TGTGCCAGCAGTTACAGGGGGCTTTCTAATTCACCCCTCCACTTT. Its translation: CASSYRGLSNSPLHF.

V is TRBV25-1 and J is TRBJ2-7; D uncertain. The CDR3 runs to 12 residues. V lost 3 bases, J lost 9 bases, and 12 bases lay in between. The germline V gene has CDR1 MGHDK and CDR2 SYGVNS. As DNA, the CDR3 is TGTGCCAGCAGTGATTCGAGTTCCGTGCAGTACTTC. It specifies CASSDSSSVQYF.

This sequence joins TRBV18 and TRBJ2-7; D ambiguous. Germline assignment: CDR1 KGHSH and CDR2 LQKENI. The CDR3 is 13 residues long. Trimming took 3 bases from V and 0 from J, leaving 6 bases between them. CDR3 bases: TGTGCCAGCTCACCCCAAAACTCCTACGAGCAGTACTTC. This codes for CASSPQNSYEQYF. Variable domain in full (rest from reference TRBV18 and TRBJ2-7): NAGVMQNPRHLVRRRGQEARLRCSPMKGHSHVYWYRQLPEEGLKFMVYLQKENIIDESGMPKERFSAEFPKEGPSILRIQQVVRGDSAAYFCASSPQNSYEQYFGPGTRLTVT.

V and J are TRBV7-6 and TRBJ1-4; D remains ambiguous. CDR1 and CDR2 (germline): SGHVS, FNYEAQ. The CDR3 spans 15 residues. Trimming pared 2 bases from V and 6 bases from J, leaving 13 bases between. CDR3 in amino acids: CASSLQLWEDEKLFF. CDR3 nucleotide sequence: TGTGCCAGCAGCTTACAGCTCTGGGAGGATGAAAAACTGTTTTTT.

The rearrangement links TRBV3-1 (or the pseudogene TRBV3-2) to TRBJ1-2; the match to TRBD1 covers 7 bases. This CDR3 region has 14 residues. Per germline, CDR1 LGHDT and CDR2 YNNKEL (reference sequence). The trim removed 4 bases at V and 8 bases at J, leaving 10 bases unmatched. The CDR3 sequence is CASSLFTGEGGYTF. In DNA, the CDR3 is TGTGCCAGCAGCCTGTTTACAGGGGAAGGGGGCTACACCTTC.

This chain uses TRBV6-5 with TRBJ1-3, with 7 bases lining up with TRBD1. The V gene's germline CDR1 is MNHEY and CDR2 SVGAGI. The CDR3 is made up of 13 amino acids. J gave up 4 bases and V 6 bases, and 3 bases lay outside the gene matches. CDR3 residues: CASRGTDGNTIYF. The DNA of the CDR3 is TGTGCCAGCAGAGGGACAGACGGAAACACCATATATTTT.

This clone was seen more than once but under ten times. V gene TRBV2 combines with J gene TRBJ1-5; 7 positions match TRBD1. The V gene's germline CDR1 is SNHLY and CDR2 FYNNEI. There are 15 residues in the CDR3. The ends lost 6 bases at V and 0 bases at J; junction bases unmatched: 5. The CDR3 here is CASRRGPNSNQPQHF. CDR3 sequence (DNA): TGTGCCAGCAGAAGGGGGCCCAATAGCAATCAGCCCCAGCATTTT. Full variable domain (rest looked up from reference TRBV2 and TRBJ1-5): EPEVTQTPSHQVTQMGQEVILRCVPISNHLYFYWYRQILGQKVEFLVSFYNNEISEKSEIFDDQFSVERPDGSNFTLKIRSTKLEDSAMYFCASRRGPNSNQPQHFGDGTRLSIL.

Here the CDR3 DNA reads TGTGCCAGCAGAGCCTCTGTAGCTACGCAGTATTTT. Translated: CASRASVATQYF. This rearrangement joins TRBV25-1 to TRBJ2-3; no firm D call. Germline V gives CDR1 MGHDK, CDR2 SYGVNS. CDR3 length: 12 amino acids. Trimming left V 6 bases short and J 8 bases short, with 12 bases between. Combining the CDR3 with reference TRBV25-1 and TRBJ2-3 gives the whole variable domain EADIYQTPRYLVIGTGKKITLECSQTMGHDKMYWYQQDPGMELHLIHYSYGVNSTEKGDLSSESTVSRIRTEHFPLTLESARPSHTSQYLCASRASVATQYFGPGTRLTVL.

This chain links TRBV19 with TRBJ1-1; D is undetermined. Germline CDR1 is LNHDA and CDR2 is SQIVND (reference sequence). Trimming removed 7 bases from V and 1 base from J, with 4 bases in between. The CDR3 runs 11 residues. As DNA, the CDR3 is TGTGCCAGTATTAGGAACACTGAAGCTTTCTTT. Translated: CASIRNTEAFF.

This rearrangement joins TRBV4-2 to TRBJ2-1, with 10 bases aligning to TRBD2. Germline loops: CDR1 LGHNA, CDR2 YNFKEQ. The J segment lost 8 bases and the V segment lost 0 bases, leaving 4 bases of the junction unmatched. This CDR3 comprises 15 residues. The CDR3 reads CASSQEAGGPYEQFF. The DNA of the CDR3 is TGTGCCAGCAGCCAAGAAGCGGGGGGGCCCTATGAGCAGTTCTTC.

This rearrangement joins TRBV7-2 to TRBJ1-3; 8 bases map to TRBD1. The V segment lost 5 bases and the J segment 0 bases; nucleotides outside the gene matches: 9. CDR3 length: 17 amino acids. Per the germline V gene, CDR1 is SGHTA and CDR2 is FQGNSA. The CDR3 protein is CASSLLGTGLSGNTIYF. The CDR3 DNA follows: TGTGCCAGCAGCCTCCTAGGGACAGGTCTCTCTGGAAACACCATATATTTT.

The chain recombines TRBV4-2 with TRBJ2-3, with D hard to call. The V and J ends lost 1 base and 4 bases respectively, with 12 bases between them. From germline, CDR1 is LGHNA and CDR2 YNFKEQ. The CDR3 is 15 amino acids. CDR3 residues: CASSQVEATPDTQYF. Written as DNA, the CDR3 is TGTGCCAGCAGCCAAGTCGAGGCGACTCCAGATACGCAGTATTTT.

The V and J genes are TRBV2 and TRBJ2-3; 9 bases match TRBD1. The trim removed 5 bases at V and 9 bases at J, leaving 12 bases unmatched. From germline, CDR1 is SNHLY and CDR2 FYNNEI. The CDR3 covers 15 residues. The CDR3 region has the DNA TGTGCCAGCAGTTCTACCGGGACAGGGACCCTAACGCAGTATTTT. This encodes CASSSTGTGTLTQYF.

This chain uses TRBV27 with TRBJ1-5; 8 bases agree with TRBD1. In germline, CDR1 is MNHEY, CDR2 SMNVEV (reference sequence). V shed 1 base and J 1 base; nucleotides not matched to a gene: 6. CDR3 size: 17 residues. The DNA of the CDR3 is TGTGCCAGCAGTTTATGGGGGACAGGCCGGAGCAATCAGCCCCAGCATTTT. This codes for CASSLWGTGRSNQPQHF.

The chain links TRBV12-3 or TRBV12-4 to TRBJ1-3; 7 nucleotides match TRBD1. This CDR3 region has 13 residues. The V segment lost 2 bases and the J segment 11 bases; nucleotides outside the gene matches: 6. CDR3 sequence: CASSLNDRVSIYF. CDR3 DNA: TGTGCCAGCAGTTTAAACGACAGGGTCTCCATATATTTT.